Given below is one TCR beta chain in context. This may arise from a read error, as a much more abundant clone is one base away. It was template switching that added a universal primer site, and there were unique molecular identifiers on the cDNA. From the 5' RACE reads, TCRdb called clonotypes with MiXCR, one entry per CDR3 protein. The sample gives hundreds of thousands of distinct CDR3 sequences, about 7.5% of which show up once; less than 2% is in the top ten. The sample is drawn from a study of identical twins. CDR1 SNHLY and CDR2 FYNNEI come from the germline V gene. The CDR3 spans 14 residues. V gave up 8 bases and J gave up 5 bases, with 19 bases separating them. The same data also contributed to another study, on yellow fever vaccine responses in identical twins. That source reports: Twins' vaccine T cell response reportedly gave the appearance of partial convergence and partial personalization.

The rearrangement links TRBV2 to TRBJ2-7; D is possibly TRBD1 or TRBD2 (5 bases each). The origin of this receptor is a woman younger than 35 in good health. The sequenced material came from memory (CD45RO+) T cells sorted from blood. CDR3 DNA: TGTGCCAGCGTCCCCCGGGACGGTCCCCACGAGCAGTACTTC. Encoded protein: CASVPRDGPHEQYF. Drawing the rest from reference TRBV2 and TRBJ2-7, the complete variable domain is EPEVTQTPSHQVTQMGQEVILRCVPISNHLYFYWYRQILGQKVEFLVSFYNNEISEKSEIFDDQFSVERPDGSNFTLKIRSTKLEDSAMYFCASVPRDGPHEQYFGPGTRLTVT.